The 9 T cell receptor beta chains listed next were all sequenced from one sample in a study of vaccination effects on CD4 cells after COVID-19. Their antigens remain unidentified. The authors isolated CD4+ T cells after roughly 10 days of culture. Method: immunoSEQ multiplex PCR; TCRdb's copy keeps in-frame clones and lacks some. The sample yields about 58,000 clones, roughly 80% seen once. This material consisted of CD4+ T cells from PBMCs cultured without peptide, taken before COVID-19 vaccination. These TCRs come from a human donor who received a COVID-19 vaccine.

The chain couples TRBV2 to TRBJ2-5; no clear D gene. V lost 8 bases and J 7 bases, leaving 17 bases between the germline ends. Germline CDR1 and CDR2: SNHLY and FYNNEI. The CDR3 spans 13 residues. CDR3 region: CASAAMLGATQYF. In DNA, the CDR3 is TGTGCCAGCGCGGCGATGCTAGGAGCGACCCAGTACTTC.

V is TRBV18 and J is TRBJ1-4; no firm D call. Germline V gene data show CDR1 as KGHSH and CDR2 as LQKENI. V shed 0 bases and J shed 0 bases, with 8 bases lying between them. This CDR3 has 16 residues. CDR3 in DNA: TGTGCCAGCTCACCACCGGAGGCTGCAACTAATGAAAAACTGTTTTTT. Residues: CASSPPEAATNEKLFF.

The gene calls are TRBV3-1 (or the pseudogene TRBV3-2) and TRBJ1-5, with 9 bases that match TRBD1. Germline loops: CDR1 LGHDT, CDR2 YNNKEL (reference sequence). This CDR3 is built from 18 residues. After removal of 1 base from V and 3 bases from J, the junction contained 10 bases not matched to a gene. CDR3 loop: CASSQGLPGTGFNQPQHF. CDR3 coding DNA: TGTGCCAGCAGCCAAGGATTACCCGGGACAGGGTTCAATCAGCCCCAGCATTTT.

The CDR3 protein is CASSESGTGLNYGYTF. Here the CDR3 DNA reads TGCGCCAGCAGTGAGTCCGGGACAGGACTTAACTATGGCTACACCTTC. V gene TRBV10-2 combines with J gene TRBJ1-2, with TRBD1 matching over 8 bases. Germline assignment: CDR1 WSHSY and CDR2 SAAADI. This CDR3 has 16 residues. V lost 0 bases, J lost 1 base, and 4 bases stayed unmatched.

CDR3 sequence (DNA): TGTGCCAGTAGTATCTATAAGGGTGGCCCCTACAATGAGCAGTTCTTC. Translating it yields CASSIYKGGPYNEQFF. This chain links TRBV19 with TRBJ2-1; D ambiguous. This CDR3 region has 16 residues. V lost 3 bases, J lost 2 bases, and 14 bases lay in between. Germline V gives CDR1 LNHDA, CDR2 SQIVND (reference sequence).

V gene TRBV18 combines with J gene TRBJ1-4; 7 bases fit TRBD1. The junction had 14 bases not matched to a gene; V was cut back by 3 bases and J by 7 bases. This CDR3 comprises 17 residues. Germline V gene lookup returns CDR1 KGHSH and CDR2 LQKENI. CDR3 in amino acids: CASSPGGQQGMSEKLFF. The CDR3 bases are TGTGCCAGCTCACCGGGGGGCCAACAGGGGATGAGTGAAAAACTGTTTTTT.

This clone turned up a few times. The chain has TRBV14 and TRBJ2-7; D unresolved. The CDR3 extends over 13 amino acids. From germline, CDR1 is SGHDN and CDR2 FVKESK. V was pared by 1 base and J by 7 bases, with 11 bases between. The CDR3: CASSQVGSGEQYV. Here the CDR3 DNA reads TGTGCCAGCAGCCAAGTCGGGTCCGGGGAGCAGTACGTC.

The CDR3 spells CASQGNSYNEQFF. CDR3 nucleotide sequence: TGTGCCAGTCAGGGAAACTCCTACAATGAGCAGTTCTTC. The chain recombines TRBV19 with TRBJ2-1; perhaps TRBD1 as D (5 bases). Germline loops: CDR1 LNHDA, CDR2 SQIVND (reference sequence). The CDR3 length is 13 residues. V lost 8 bases, J lost 0 bases, and 8 bases lay in between. The whole variable domain, remainder taken from reference TRBV19 and TRBJ2-1, is DGGITQSPKYLFRKEGQNVTLSCEQNLNHDAMYWYRQDPGQGLRLIYYSQIVNDFQKGDIAEGYSVSREKKESFPLTVTSAQKNPTAFYLCASQGNSYNEQFFGPGTRLTVL.

J is TRBJ2-1 and V is TRBV4-3, with TRBD2 identical over 11 bases. The CDR3 spans 16 residues. Trimming cost V 2 bases and J 5 bases; bases outside gene matches: 5. Germline loops: CDR1 LGHNA, CDR2 YSLEER. Here the CDR3 DNA reads TGCGCCAGCAGCCAATTTCTAGCGGGGGGTAACAATGAGCAGTTCTTC. It yields the protein CASSQFLAGGNNEQFF.